This T cell receptor (beta chain) appears in the sequencing data of a study of control samples from healthy donors and cancer patients. The protocol was immunoSEQ multiplex PCR, while the TCRdb copy is restricted to in-frame clones and leaves out a portion. Of around 75,000 clones listed, approximately 92% were seen once; the top ten hold over 4.5%. The CDR3 has 15 amino acids. CDR1 and CDR2 from the germline V gene are MNHNS and SASEGT. V lost 1 base, J lost 1 base, and 8 bases lay in between. The TCR was taken from a woman aged 55-75 years in good health. The sample taken for sequencing was blood. The chain joins TRBV6-1 to TRBJ2-1; D is uncertain. The CDR3 DNA follows: TGTGCCAGCAGTGAAGGTTGGAAATCCTACAATGAGCAGTTCTTC. Its protein product is CASSEGWKSYNEQFF.